These T cell receptor beta chains were read from a single sample in a study of shared clonotypes between healthy human individuals. Sequencing used immunoSEQ multiplex PCR; TCRdb keeps in-frame clones, though not all of them. The table lists about 2 million clones, around 96% of them singletons, with about 1.1% in the top ten. The sample consisted of naive CD8+ T cells sorted from blood. These receptors originate from a man aged 18 to 29 in good health. CDR3s include the opening cysteine and the closing phenylalanine or tryptophan. The D gene is left open where the match is weak. Clone sizes are given selectively: once, few, many, or a class where the clone is expanded.

v_gene: TRBV6-5
d_gene: NA
j_gene: TRBJ1-1
abundance: NA
CDR3aa: CASSLQGPTEAFF
CDR3nt: TGTGCCAGCAGTCTACAGGGACCCACTGAAGCTTTCTTT

v_gene: TRBV7-9
d_gene: TRBD1
j_gene: TRBJ2-2
abundance: NA
CDR3aa: CASSPWGQAANTGELFF
CDR3nt: TGTGCCAGCAGCCCGTGGGGACAGGCCGCGAACACCGGGGAGCTGTTTTTT

v_gene: TRBV13
d_gene: NA
j_gene: TRBJ2-7
abundance: NA
CDR3aa: CASSLSGSYEQYF
CDR3nt: TGTGCCAGCAGCTTATCAGGCTCCTACGAGCAGTACTTC

v_gene: TRBV6-1
d_gene: NA
j_gene: TRBJ2-7
abundance: NA
CDR3aa: CASERWDRTYEQYF
CDR3nt: TGTGCCAGTGAACGTTGGGACCGGACCTACGAGCAGTACTTC

v_gene: TRBV27
d_gene: NA
j_gene: TRBJ2-5
abundance: NA
CDR3aa: CASSAHTVIRQETQYF
CDR3nt: TGTGCCAGCAGTGCTCATACGGTGATCCGCCAAGAGACCCAGTACTTC

v_gene: TRBV15
d_gene: NA
j_gene: TRBJ1-4
abundance: NA
CDR3aa: CATSRDLGGDEKLFF
CDR3nt: TGTGCCACCAGCAGAGATTTGGGGGGGGATGAAAAACTGTTTTTT

v_gene: TRBV11-3
d_gene: NA
j_gene: TRBJ2-3
abundance: NA
CDR3aa: CASSSVEDTQYF
CDR3nt: TGTGCCAGCAGCTCGGTAGAGGATACGCAGTATTTT

v_gene: TRBV4-1
d_gene: TRBD2
j_gene: TRBJ2-5
abundance: NA
CDR3aa: CASSQTDGTSWETQYF
CDR3nt: TGCGCCAGCAGCCAAACGGACGGGACTAGCTGGGAGACCCAGTACTTC

v_gene: TRBV7-8
d_gene: NA
j_gene: TRBJ1-5
abundance: once
CDR3aa: CASSPNRAQSNQPQHF
CDR3nt: TGTGCCAGCAGCCCGAACCGGGCCCAGAGCAATCAGCCCCAGCATTTT

v_gene: TRBV7-9
d_gene: TRBD1
j_gene: TRBJ1-1
abundance: NA
CDR3aa: CASRWTGGMNTEAFF
CDR3nt: TGTGCCAGCAGATGGACAGGGGGTATGAACACTGAAGCTTTCTTT

v_gene: TRBV30
d_gene: NA
j_gene: TRBJ2-7
abundance: NA
CDR3aa: CAWTHNYEQYF
CDR3nt: TGTGCCTGGACTCACAACTACGAGCAGTACTTC

v_gene: TRBV7-9
d_gene: TRBD1
j_gene: TRBJ1-5
abundance: NA
CDR3aa: CASSLGDSLNQPQHF
CDR3nt: TGTGCCAGCAGCTTAGGGGACAGCCTCAATCAGCCCCAGCATTTT

v_gene: TRBV27
d_gene: NA
j_gene: TRBJ2-3
abundance: NA
CDR3aa: CASSFRTGIQYF
CDR3nt: TGTGCCAGCAGTTTCCGCACGGGGATACAGTATTTT

v_gene: TRBV6-5
d_gene: NA
j_gene: TRBJ2-1
abundance: NA
CDR3aa: CATIRGAGLYNEQFF
CDR3nt: TGTGCCACCATCCGGGGGGCGGGTCTTTACAATGAGCAGTTCTTC

v_gene: TRBV4-1
d_gene: NA
j_gene: TRBJ2-2
abundance: NA
CDR3aa: CASSQGEAGIGELFF
CDR3nt: TGCGCCAGCAGCCAAGGAGAAGCAGGAATCGGGGAGCTGTTTTTT

v_gene: TRBV7-3
d_gene: NA
j_gene: TRBJ2-6
abundance: NA
CDR3aa: CASSLLASGANVLTF
CDR3nt: TGTGCCAGCAGCTTACTGGCCTCTGGGGCCAACGTCCTGACTTTC

v_gene: TRBV4-3
d_gene: NA
j_gene: TRBJ2-2
abundance: NA
CDR3aa: CASSQGRQTNTGELFF
CDR3nt: TGCGCCAGCAGCCAAGGGAGACAGACAAACACCGGGGAGCTGTTTTTT

v_gene: TRBV9
d_gene: NA
j_gene: TRBJ2-2
abundance: NA
CDR3aa: CASSSAWAGHTGELFF
CDR3nt: TGTGCCAGCAGTTCGGCGTGGGCCGGGCACACCGGGGAGCTGTTTTTT

v_gene: TRBV14
d_gene: NA
j_gene: TRBJ1-1
abundance: few
CDR3aa: CASSPSGGAPNTEAFF
CDR3nt: TGTGCCAGCAGCCCCAGCGGGGGGGCACCGAACACTGAAGCTTTCTTT

v_gene: TRBV9
d_gene: NA
j_gene: TRBJ1-2
abundance: NA
CDR3aa: CASTSLPNYGYTF
CDR3nt: TGTGCCAGCACATCCCTACCGAACTATGGCTACACCTTC

v_gene: TRBV13
d_gene: NA
j_gene: TRBJ2-7
abundance: NA
CDR3aa: CASSSVGQGPYEQYF
CDR3nt: TGTGCCAGCAGCTCCGTTGGCCAGGGGCCCTACGAGCAGTACTTC

v_gene: TRBV15
d_gene: NA
j_gene: TRBJ1-4
abundance: NA
CDR3aa: CATSRDRGEAEKLFF
CDR3nt: TGTGCCACCAGCAGAGATCGGGGGGAGGCGGAAAAGCTGTTTTTT

v_gene: TRBV7-9
d_gene: NA
j_gene: TRBJ1-6
abundance: few
CDR3aa: CASSLEGSPLHF
CDR3nt: TGTGCCAGCAGCTTAGAGGGGTCACCCCTCCACTTT

v_gene: TRBV11-2
d_gene: TRBD2
j_gene: TRBJ2-5
abundance: NA
CDR3aa: CASSFGPTGGYQETQYF
CDR3nt: TGTGCCAGCAGCTTCGGCCCAACCGGGGGGTACCAAGAGACCCAGTACTTC

v_gene: TRBV11-2
d_gene: NA
j_gene: TRBJ2-7
abundance: NA
CDR3aa: CASDGGSYEQYF
CDR3nt: TGTGCCAGCGACGGTGGGTCCTACGAGCAGTACTTC

v_gene: TRBV6-6
d_gene: NA
j_gene: TRBJ2-7
abundance: NA
CDR3aa: CASSYFQGPYEQYF
CDR3nt: TGTGCCAGCAGTTACTTCCAGGGCCCCTACGAGCAGTACTTC

v_gene: TRBV7-9
d_gene: NA
j_gene: TRBJ2-7
abundance: few
CDR3aa: CASSLVGGNYEQYF
CDR3nt: TGTGCCAGCAGCTTAGTGGGGGGAAACTACGAGCAGTACTTC

v_gene: TRBV25-1
d_gene: NA
j_gene: TRBJ1-1
abundance: NA
CDR3aa: CASSGNTEAFF
CDR3nt: TGTGCCAGCAGTGGGAACACTGAAGCTTTCTTT

v_gene: TRBV28
d_gene: TRBD2
j_gene: TRBJ2-5
abundance: NA
CDR3aa: CASSLRPLGGRETQYF
CDR3nt: TGTGCCAGCAGCCTACGCCCCTTGGGAGGGCGGGAGACCCAGTACTTC

v_gene: TRBV29-1
d_gene: NA
j_gene: TRBJ2-1
abundance: NA
CDR3aa: CSVGLLWGEQFF
CDR3nt: TGCAGCGTTGGACTCCTATGGGGTGAGCAGTTCTTC

v_gene: TRBV5-4
d_gene: NA
j_gene: TRBJ2-5
abundance: once
CDR3aa: CASSFGGFQETQYF
CDR3nt: TGTGCCAGCAGCTTTGGGGGTTTCCAAGAGACCCAGTACTTC

v_gene: TRBV5-6
d_gene: NA
j_gene: TRBJ2-7
abundance: NA
CDR3aa: CASSLVLSYEQYF
CDR3nt: TGTGCCAGCAGCTTGGTCCTGTCCTACGAGCAGTACTTC

v_gene: TRBV19
d_gene: NA
j_gene: TRBJ2-7
abundance: NA
CDR3aa: CASSMADFYEQYF
CDR3nt: TGTGCCAGTAGTATGGCGGATTTCTACGAGCAGTACTTC

v_gene: TRBV27
d_gene: TRBD1
j_gene: TRBJ2-7
abundance: once
CDR3aa: CASSLDRGYEQYF
CDR3nt: TGTGCCAGCAGCCTGGACAGGGGTTACGAGCAGTACTTC

v_gene: TRBV9
d_gene: NA
j_gene: TRBJ2-7
abundance: NA
CDR3aa: CASSGPQGYEQYF
CDR3nt: TGTGCCAGCAGCGGCCCACAGGGCTACGAGCAGTACTTC

v_gene: TRBV5-1
d_gene: NA
j_gene: TRBJ2-3
abundance: NA
CDR3aa: CASSRGGGTDTQYF
CDR3nt: TGCGCCAGCAGCCGGGGCGGGGGCACAGATACGCAGTATTTT

v_gene: TRBV27
d_gene: TRBD2
j_gene: TRBJ2-1
abundance: NA
CDR3aa: CASSLYPVAGKRDEQFF
CDR3nt: TGTGCCAGCAGTTTGTATCCTGTAGCGGGGAAACGGGATGAGCAGTTCTTC

v_gene: TRBV25-1
d_gene: NA
j_gene: TRBJ1-2
abundance: NA
CDR3aa: CASSDWEGGNYGYTF
CDR3nt: TGTGCCAGCAGTGATTGGGAGGGAGGGAACTATGGCTACACCTTC

v_gene: TRBV27
d_gene: TRBD1
j_gene: TRBJ2-2
abundance: NA
CDR3aa: CASSLSTWTGTTGELFF
CDR3nt: TGTGCCAGCAGTTTATCGACCTGGACAGGGACCACCGGGGAGCTGTTTTTT

v_gene: TRBV9
d_gene: NA
j_gene: TRBJ2-7
abundance: NA
CDR3aa: CASSGDSYEQYF
CDR3nt: TGTGCCAGCAGCGGAGATTCCTACGAGCAGTACTTC

v_gene: TRBV5-1
d_gene: NA
j_gene: TRBJ2-7
abundance: NA
CDR3aa: CASSTPDYEQYF
CDR3nt: TGCGCCAGCAGCACACCTGACTACGAGCAGTACTTC

v_gene: TRBV10-2
d_gene: TRBD2
j_gene: TRBJ2-3
abundance: NA
CDR3aa: CASTFGGSTDTQYF
CDR3nt: TGCGCCAGCACCTTCGGGGGGAGCACAGATACGCAGTATTTT

v_gene: TRBV12-5
d_gene: NA
j_gene: TRBJ2-2
abundance: NA
CDR3aa: CASGLRTENTGELFF
CDR3nt: TGTGCTAGTGGTTTGAGGACAGAAAACACCGGGGAGCTGTTTTTT